This T cell receptor beta chain was sequenced during a study of OX40 agonist ivuxolimab in advanced cancers. The study, taken as a whole, reports: Expanded peripheral T cells had an undetermined antigen specificity.

This clone was found a few times. What it binds is not known. There are 15 residues in the CDR3. The germline V gene encodes CDR1 LNHDA and CDR2 SQIVND (reference sequence). The trim removed 0 bases at V and 2 bases at J, leaving 4 bases unmatched. Produced via immunoSEQ multiplex PCR; TCRdb's table is partial and in-frame only. The sample shows 100,000 to 150,000 clones, 92% of them seen only once. Autoimmune disease history or systemic immunosuppression led to patient exclusion. The sequenced sample was CD4+ or CD8+ T cells sorted from blood, obtained in a trial of the OX40 agonist ivuxolimab. The clonotype comes from an adult with an advanced solid tumor such as melanoma, head and neck, liver or kidney cancer. The V gene is TRBV19, the J gene TRBJ2-7; 7 bases align to TRBD1. The CDR3 DNA reads TGTGCCAGTAGTATAGATCGTCAGGGGGCCTACGAGCAGTACTTC. Amino acid sequence: CASSIDRQGAYEQYF.